These 24 T cell receptor beta chains came from one sample sequenced in a study of tumor-infiltrating lymphocytes in primary liver carcinoma. Extraction also yielded germline DNA, while blood RNA was obtained from unsorted whole blood. Using a constant-region primer together with ProtoScript II reverse transcriptase, TCR beta cDNA was made from 500 ng of total RNA. Slightly modified ARM-PCR, run as three nested multiplex PCR rounds, produced the TCR beta libraries. Use of TRBV1-TRBV30 forward primers with a C-beta reverse primer characterized the first two PCR rounds, which lasted around 9 cycles each. In TCRdb, the multiplex PCR reads were re-called with MiXCR into one record per CDR3 protein. The repertoire has 310,000 or so distinct CDR3 sequences, approximately 58% of them found once; the top ten carry over 15%. Specimen: peripheral blood. The receptors originated from a woman between 25 and 40 years old with primary liver carcinoma and hepatitis B virus infection.

As for this clonotype: One junction end does not reproduce the germline sequence, and a read error may be involved. The chain joins TRBV11-2 to TRBJ1-2; weak D call: TRBD1 (5 bases). The CDR3 runs 15 residues. Germline CDR1 SGHAT, CDR2 FQNNGV. The CDR3 bases are TGTGTCAGCAGCTTATTCCAGGGAATCACGAGCGACTACACCTTC. Encoded protein: CVSSLFQGITSDYTF. Full variable domain (rest looked up from reference TRBV11-2 and TRBJ1-2): EAGVAQSPRYKIIEKRQSVAFWCNPISGHATLYWYQQILGQGPKLLIQFQNNGVVDDSQLPKDRFSAERLKGVDSTLKIQPAKLEDSAVYLCVSSLFQGITSDYTFGSGTRLTVV.

Many counts were recorded for this clonotype. The V call is TRBV11-2, the J call TRBJ2-1; 7 bases map to TRBD2. J was trimmed by 1 base and V by 5 bases; bases with no gene match: 8. Germline-derived CDR1 and CDR2 are SGHAT and FQNNGV. The CDR3 is made up of 16 amino acids. Here the CDR3 reads CASSPGRAPSYNEQFF. In DNA, the CDR3 is TGTGCCAGCAGCCCTGGGAGGGCCCCTTCCTACAATGAGCAGTTCTTC.

The V and J genes are TRBV6-5 and TRBJ2-7; 9 bases are a match to TRBD1. V dropped 1 base and J dropped 6; count of bases not matched to a gene: 7. The CDR3 sequence is 15 residues long. In germline, CDR1 is MNHEY, CDR2 SVGAGI. The CDR3 here is CASSYYPGQGSEQYF. The CDR3 region has the DNA TGTGCCAGCAGTTACTACCCGGGACAGGGTAGCGAGCAGTACTTC.

For this clonotype: Given the absence of the conserved phenylalanine or tryptophan at the CDR3 end, a read error is likely. The chain carries TRBV6-5 and TRBJ2-6, with a possible D match to TRBD1 (6 bases). V was cut by 8 bases and J by 1 base, with 18 bases left in between. In germline, CDR1 is MNHEY, CDR2 SVGAGI. This CDR3 spans 17 amino acids. The CDR3, as DNA: TGTGCCAGCCAGGGACACTTATCCTCTTCTGGGGCCAACGTCCTGACTATC. Protein sequence: CASQGHLSSSGANVLTI.

This clonotype was seen repeatedly, ten times or more. This rearrangement joins TRBV6-5 to TRBJ1-2, with D unclear. This CDR3 has 11 amino acids. Germline CDR1 reads MNHEY; CDR2 reads SVGAGI. The V gene lost 11 bases and the J gene lost 4 bases, with 11 bases spanning the gap. The CDR3 bases are TGTGCCGCCCGAAAGGGCTATGGCTACACCTTC. Encoded protein: CAARKGYGYTF.

Many counts were recorded for this clonotype. The CDR3, as DNA: TGCAGCGTTGGTGGGGGGCGCTACGAGCAGTACTTC. Its protein is CSVGGGRYEQYF. The J gene is TRBJ2-7, the V gene TRBV29-1; the D gene could be TRBD1 or TRBD2 (6 bases each). CDR1 is SQVTM and CDR2 is ANQGSEA in the germline V gene. The V end was cut by 4 bases, the J end by 3 bases, with 10 bases between. The CDR3 spans 12 residues.

The table lists this clonotype with a count of one. This could be a read error, since a much larger clone is one nucleotide away. The V and J genes are TRBV6-5 and TRBJ2-5; D is unclear. The V and J ends lost 7 bases and 3 bases respectively, with 12 bases between them. The CDR3 length is 13 residues. Germline lookup yields CDR1 MNHEY and CDR2 SVGAGI. Here the CDR3 DNA reads TGTGCCAGCATTAACGACGGCAAAGAGACCCAGTACTTC. This sequence encodes CASINDGKETQYF.

The V and J genes are TRBV29-1 and TRBJ2-3; D is unclear. V was shortened by 5 bases and J by 0 bases, with 12 bases between the two germline ends. Germline V gives CDR1 SQVTM, CDR2 ANQGSEA. This CDR3 is built from 14 residues. CDR3 DNA: TGCAGCGTTTCGTTCCCACGAAGCACAGATACGCAGTATTTT. This gives the protein CSVSFPRSTDTQYF.

This clonotype was observed a single time. A much larger clonotype is one base distant, so this may be a read error. The rearrangement uses TRBV6-2 or TRBV6-3 and TRBJ2-1; possible D gene TRBD2, 5 bases. CDR1 MNHEY and CDR2 SVGEGT come from the germline V gene. The CDR3 length is 13 residues. CDR3 nucleotides: TGTGCCAACAGTTCCGGACTGAACAATGAGCAGTTCTTC. Translating it yields CANSSGLNNEQFF.

Of note for this clonotype: This may be a read error: a much more frequent sequence differs by one nucleotide. No conserved phenylalanine or tryptophan is present at the end of the CDR3, so a read error is the likely explanation. The chain recombines TRBV10-3 with TRBJ2-7; D call uncertain. V lost 2 bases, J lost 7 bases, and 9 bases lay in between. This CDR3 contains 12 residues. Germline V lookup: CDR1 ENHRY, CDR2 SYGVKD. The CDR3 region is CAISEVELEQYL. DNA of the CDR3: TGTGCCATCAGTGAGGTAGAGCTTGAGCAGTACCTC.

Points on this clonotype: Since a much larger clone is just one base distant, this may be a read error. V gene TRBV4-1 combines with J gene TRBJ2-5; TRBD1 might be the D (5 bases). V was trimmed by 0 bases and J by 6 bases, leaving 11 bases between them. This CDR3 contains 14 residues. Germline loops: CDR1 MGHRA, CDR2 YSYEKL. CDR3 DNA: TGCGCCAGCAGCCAAGAGAGGACAAAGAAGACCCAGTACTTC. This gives the protein CASSQERTKKTQYF.

On this clonotype: A much larger clone differs from this one at a single base, so this may be a read error. The J gene is TRBJ1-5, the V gene TRBV6-6, with TRBD1 as a possible D gene (6 bases). V was pared by 6 bases and J by 4 bases, with 16 bases between. CDR3 length: 15 residues. Per the germline V gene, CDR1 is MNHNY and CDR2 is SVGAGI (reference sequence). In DNA, the CDR3 is TGTGCCAGCAGACACGACGGGGGGCTGAATCAGCCCCAGCATTTT. Its translation: CASRHDGGLNQPQHF.

Concerning this clonotype itself: A read error may be the cause here, since a much bigger clone is one base away. The chain carries TRBV12-3 or TRBV12-4 and TRBJ1-2, with D uncertain. The CDR3 runs to 16 residues. This CDR3 is CASSLALGGAIYGNTF. CDR3 in DNA: TGTGCCAGCAGTTTAGCGCTTGGAGGTGCGATCTATGGCAACACCTTC.

This clonotype has ten or more counts. This chain connects TRBV11-2 to TRBJ1-1, with D unclear. Germline values: CDR1 SGHAT, CDR2 FQNNGV. The CDR3 runs 15 residues. V was pared by 1 base and J by 1 base, with 10 bases between. The CDR3 protein is CASSLAPDPNTEAFF. As DNA, the CDR3 is TGTGCCAGCAGCTTAGCACCGGACCCGAACACTGAAGCTTTCTTT.

J is TRBJ1-1 and V is TRBV12-3 or TRBV12-4; D is possibly TRBD1 (6 bases). There are 14 residues in the CDR3. V lost 6 bases and J 3 bases, leaving 14 bases between the germline ends. The CDR3 sequence is CASSSTGWDTEAFF. CDR3 DNA sequence: TGTGCCAGCAGCTCTACAGGGTGGGACACTGAAGCTTTCTTT.

In this sample, this clonotype turned up a few times. The chain carries TRBV12-5 and TRBJ2-7; a possible D gene is TRBD2 (6 bases). Looked up from germline, CDR1 is LGHNT and CDR2 is FRNRAP. Trimming left V 5 bases short and J 1 base short, with 15 bases between. The CDR3 contains 15 residues. The DNA of the CDR3 is TGTGCTAGTGGTCCCCCGGGCGGGACTTCCTACGAGCAGTACTTC. This encodes CASGPPGGTSYEQYF.

The rearrangement links TRBV7-9 to TRBJ1-1; the D is unclear. Germline assignment: CDR1 SEHNR and CDR2 FQNEAQ (reference sequence). This CDR3 has 12 amino acids. V was shortened by 5 bases and J by 6 bases, with 10 bases between the two germline ends. CDR3 sequence reads: CASSITMPEAFF. The DNA for the CDR3 is TGTGCCAGCAGCATAACTATGCCTGAAGCTTTCTTT.

The chain combines TRBV6-2 or TRBV6-3 with TRBJ2-7; unclear D gene. The CDR3 extends over 14 amino acids. CDR1 is MNHEY, CDR2 SVGEGT, per germline. Trimming took off 0 bases at V and 2 bases at J, with 8 bases between the two ends. The CDR3 DNA follows: TGTGCCAGCAGTTACTCCGTCAGGACCTACGAGCAGTACTTC. It codes for CASSYSVRTYEQYF.

The rearrangement uses TRBV6-5 and TRBJ2-2, with D uncertain. CDR1 is MNHEY and CDR2 is SVGAGI in the germline V gene. The V end lost 7 bases, the J end lost 1 base, and 4 bases lay between the germline ends. The CDR3 contains 12 residues. In DNA, the CDR3 is TGTGCCAGCACCGGGAACACCGGGGAGCTGTTTTTT. Amino acid sequence: CASTGNTGELFF.

As concerns this clonotype: The CDR3 carries no conserved terminal phenylalanine or tryptophan, so it likely arises from a read error. The chain joins TRBV29-1 to TRBJ2-7; D is undetermined. The CDR3 has 15 residues. The germline V gene has CDR1 SQVTM and CDR2 ANQGSEA. Trimming removed 6 bases from V and 3 bases from J, with 21 bases in between. The CDR3 DNA reads as TGCAGCGTCACTGTGGAAGATAAGGATGACTACGAGCAGTACTAC. Translating it yields CSVTVEDKDDYEQYY.

Ten or more counts support this clonotype. The V and J genes are TRBV11-1 and TRBJ2-7; D gene uncertain. The CDR3 loop spans 15 amino acids. Germline assignment: CDR1 SGHAT and CDR2 FQDESV (reference sequence). V was pared by 5 bases and J by 0 bases, with 14 bases between. DNA for the CDR3: TGTGCCAGCAGCCACGACAAAGGAGCCTCCTACGAGCAGTACTTC. It specifies CASSHDKGASYEQYF.

Remarks on this clonotype: This could be a read error, since a much larger clone is one nucleotide away. V gene TRBV4-1 combines with J gene TRBJ1-2; D is uncertain. Per the germline V gene, CDR1 is MGHRA and CDR2 is YSYEKL. The CDR3 has 14 residues. The CDR3 here is CASGQAARVPGYTF. The CDR3 DNA is TGCGCCAGCGGCCAAGCAGCCAGAGTTCCTGGCTACACCTTC.

This clonotype has a handful of counts. The chain links TRBV14 to TRBJ2-1, with TRBD2 identical over 11 bases. CDR3 size: 16 residues. Germline trimming cut 1 base from V and 7 bases from J; bases unmatched to any gene: 6. Per the germline V gene, CDR1 is SGHDN and CDR2 is FVKESK. The CDR3 here is CASSQGALAGGNEQFF. DNA of the CDR3: TGTGCCAGCAGCCAAGGGGCCCTAGCGGGAGGAAATGAGCAGTTCTTC.

To note about this clonotype: It may be a read error: a sequence one base away is much more abundant. This rearrangement joins TRBV4-1 to TRBJ2-7, with no clear D. The CDR3 is made up of 14 amino acids. Per germline, CDR1 MGHRA and CDR2 YSYEKL. The CDR3 region is CANSQDLSGWEQYF. In nucleotides, the CDR3 is TGCGCCAACAGCCAAGATCTGTCAGGATGGGAGCAGTACTTC.